These 8 T cell receptor gamma chains originate from one sample sequenced in a study of Vδ1+ human thymocytes. Study results and limitations: Highly polyclonal TRG and TRD repertoires with Gaussian CDR3 length distributions appeared in thymus.

Extracted RNA was reverse transcribed into cDNA. Multiplex PCR used pooled V-gene forward primers and a constant-region reverse primer to amplify CDR3s. TCRdb redid clone calling on the multiplex PCR reads using CATT. This table holds tens of thousands of gamma-chain clones, 20% to 25% found once. For these TCRs, the target antigens are not known. Sequencing was done on a sample of Vdelta1+ gamma-delta thymocytes from the thymus. The subset denotes: FACS-sorted CD3+ TCRalphabeta- TCRVdelta1+ TCRVdelta2- thymocytes. Every receptor here comes from a girl under two years old who had congenital heart surgery.

Remarks on this clone: A read error may explain this, as a much larger clone is one base away. Other DNA sequences of this sample code for an identical CDR3. V and J are TRGV4 and TRGJ1 or TRGJ2. This CDR3 has 11 amino acids. Germline assignment: CDR1 EGSTGY and CDR2 YDSYTSSV. V was clipped by 5 bases and J by 5 bases; unmatched bases: 3. For the CDR3, the DNA is TGTGCCACCTGGGGTAATTATAAGAAACTCTTT. Translated: CATWGNYKKLF.

V usage is TRGV9 and J usage is TRGJ1 or TRGJ2. CDR1 GITISATS and CDR2 ISYDGTV come from the germline V gene (reference sequence). V trimming: 2 bases; J trimming: 15 bases; junction bases outside the gene matches: 10. This CDR3 has 11 amino acids. This chain's CDR3 is CALWEGKGALF. The CDR3 coding sequence is TGTGCCTTGTGGGAGGGAAAGGGGGCACTCTTT.

On this clone itself: Other DNA sequences within the sample encode an identical CDR3. The chain couples TRGV2 to TRGJ1 or TRGJ2. V trimming: 4 bases; J trimming: 8 bases; junction bases outside the gene matches: 8. The V gene's germline CDR1 is EGSNGY and CDR2 YDSYNSKV. The CDR3 consists of 12 residues. The CDR3 bases are TGTGCCACCTGGGATGGGCCAGATAAGAAACTCTTT. It codes for CATWDGPDKKLF.

This clone was counted only a few times. This rearrangement joins TRGV2 to TRGJ1 or TRGJ2. This CDR3 has 13 amino acids. V gave up 1 base and J gave up 9 bases; unmatched junction bases: 9. Per the germline V gene, CDR1 is EGSNGY and CDR2 is YDSYNSKV. Written as DNA, the CDR3 is TGTGCCACCTGGGACGGCCAACTCCTTAAGAAACTCTTT. Its protein is CATWDGQLLKKLF.

The rearrangement joins TRGV4 to TRGJ1 or TRGJ2. The germline gives CDR1 EGSTGY, CDR2 YDSYTSSV. The CDR3 is 15 amino acids. J lost 2 bases, V lost 3 bases, and 10 bases had no gene match. The CDR3 is CATWDKDRYYYKKLF. CDR3 coding DNA: TGTGCCACCTGGGATAAAGATCGGTATTATTATAAGAAACTCTTT.

The chain combines TRGV2 with TRGJ1 or TRGJ2. CDR3 size: 19 residues. V dropped 3 bases and J dropped 3; count of bases not matched to a gene: 23. Germline loops: CDR1 EGSNGY, CDR2 YDSYNSKV. The DNA for the CDR3 is TGTGCCACCTGGGACCCGCGCCCGGGCCGTAAGGGGGTTTATTATAAGAAACTCTTT. The encoded protein is CATWDPRPGRKGVYYKKLF.

Of note for this clone: The same CDR3 arises from other DNA sequences in this sample as well. The rearrangement joins TRGV9 to TRGJ1 or TRGJ2. CDR1 and CDR2 from the germline V gene are GITISATS and ISYDGTV (reference sequence). V dropped 2 bases and J dropped 0; count of bases not matched to a gene: 4. The CDR3 length is 14 residues. CDR3 DNA sequence: TGTGCCTTGTGGGAGGCGACGAATTATTATAAGAAACTCTTT. Translating it yields CALWEATNYYKKLF.

For this clone: In the same sample, other DNA sequences code for this CDR3. The gene calls are TRGV2 and TRGJ1 or TRGJ2. V dropped 1 base and J dropped 0; count of bases not matched to a gene: 3. The CDR3 extends over 14 amino acids. Looked up from germline, CDR1 is EGSNGY and CDR2 is YDSYNSKV. The CDR3 spells CATWDGVNYYKKLF. In DNA, the CDR3 is TGTGCCACCTGGGACGGTGTGAATTATTATAAGAAACTCTTT.